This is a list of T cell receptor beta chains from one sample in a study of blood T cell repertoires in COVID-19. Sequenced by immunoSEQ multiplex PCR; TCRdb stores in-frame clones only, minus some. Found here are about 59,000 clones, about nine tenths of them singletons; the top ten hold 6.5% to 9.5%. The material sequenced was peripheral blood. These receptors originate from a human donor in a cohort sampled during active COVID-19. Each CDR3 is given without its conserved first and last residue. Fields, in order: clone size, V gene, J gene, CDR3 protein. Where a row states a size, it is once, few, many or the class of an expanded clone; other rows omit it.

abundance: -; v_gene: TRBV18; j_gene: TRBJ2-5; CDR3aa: ASSPPGATRETQY
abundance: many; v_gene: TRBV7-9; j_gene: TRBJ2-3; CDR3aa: ASSFSDTQY
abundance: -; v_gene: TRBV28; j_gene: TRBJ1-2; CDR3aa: ASVPATGRSYGYT
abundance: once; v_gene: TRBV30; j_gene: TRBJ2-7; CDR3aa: AWSGAGVTFPGHYEQY
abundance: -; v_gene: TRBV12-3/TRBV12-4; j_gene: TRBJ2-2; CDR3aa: ASTINTGELF
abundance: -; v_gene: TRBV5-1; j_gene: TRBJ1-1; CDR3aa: ASSLSAPRDTEAF
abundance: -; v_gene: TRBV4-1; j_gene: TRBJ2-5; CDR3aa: ASSQFPRRQGGTQY
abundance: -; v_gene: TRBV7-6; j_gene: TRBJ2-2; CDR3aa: ASSLVAGAQTNTGELF
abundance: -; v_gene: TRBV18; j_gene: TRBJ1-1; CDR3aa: ASSPIQVGNTEAF
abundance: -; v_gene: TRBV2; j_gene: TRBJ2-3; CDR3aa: ASLRGRRAVDTQY
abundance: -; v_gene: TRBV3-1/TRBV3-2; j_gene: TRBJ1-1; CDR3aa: ASSQVYGADRVAAF
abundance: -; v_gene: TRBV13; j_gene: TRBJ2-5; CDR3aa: ASSLGEERRETQY
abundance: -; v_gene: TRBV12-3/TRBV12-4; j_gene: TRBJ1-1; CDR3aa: ASSLGGSEAF
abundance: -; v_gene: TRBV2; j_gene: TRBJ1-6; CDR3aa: ASSEATADNSPLH
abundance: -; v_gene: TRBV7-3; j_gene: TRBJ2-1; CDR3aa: ASSPTGVADNEQF
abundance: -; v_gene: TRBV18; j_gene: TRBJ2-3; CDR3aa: ASSPRRGRLAGEPDTQY
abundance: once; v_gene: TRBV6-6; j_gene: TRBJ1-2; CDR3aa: ASSSRLVGYT
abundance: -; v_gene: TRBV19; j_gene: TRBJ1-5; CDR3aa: ASSISPTGSNQPQH
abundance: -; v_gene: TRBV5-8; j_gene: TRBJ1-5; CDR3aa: ASSLLDRDNQPQH
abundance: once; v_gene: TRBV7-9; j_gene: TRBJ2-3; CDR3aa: ASSPRLAGGPSQY
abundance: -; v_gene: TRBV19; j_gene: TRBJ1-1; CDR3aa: ASSIMGTSDEAF
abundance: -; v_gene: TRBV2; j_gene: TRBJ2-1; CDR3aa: ASIRTGRGVGEQF
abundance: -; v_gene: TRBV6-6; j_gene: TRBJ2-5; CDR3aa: ASSWADQETQY
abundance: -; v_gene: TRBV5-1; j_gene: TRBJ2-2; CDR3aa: ASSNPTRRVGTTLAGELF
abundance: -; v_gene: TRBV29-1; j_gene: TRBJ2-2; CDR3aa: SVAGTDTLTGELF
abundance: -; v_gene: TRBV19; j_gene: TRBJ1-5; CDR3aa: ASSITGNDQPQH
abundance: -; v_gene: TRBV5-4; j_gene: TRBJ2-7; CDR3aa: ASSLRDREHEQY
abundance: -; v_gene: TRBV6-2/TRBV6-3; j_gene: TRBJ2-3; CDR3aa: ASSYFVEAASSTDTQY
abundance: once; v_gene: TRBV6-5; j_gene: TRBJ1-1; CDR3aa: ASSYSIGAADTEAF
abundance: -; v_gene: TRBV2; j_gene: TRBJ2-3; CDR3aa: ASSEENSSTDTQY
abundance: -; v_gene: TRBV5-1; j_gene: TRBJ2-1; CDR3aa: ASSFGTSGRLGNEQF
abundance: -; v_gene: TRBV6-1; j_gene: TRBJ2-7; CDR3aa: ASSENTGLAGYEQY
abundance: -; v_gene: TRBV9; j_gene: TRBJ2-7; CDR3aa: ASSTGTYEQY
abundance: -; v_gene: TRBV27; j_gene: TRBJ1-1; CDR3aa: ASSWAGYGNTEAF
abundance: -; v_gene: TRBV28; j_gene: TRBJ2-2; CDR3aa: ASSLAGGHTGELF
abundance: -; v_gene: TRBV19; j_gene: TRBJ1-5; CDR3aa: ASSPAGGQTAQH
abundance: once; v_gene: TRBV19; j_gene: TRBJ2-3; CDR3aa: ASSIGLFSTDTQY
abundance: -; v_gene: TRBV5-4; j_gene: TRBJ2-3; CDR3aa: ASSLVGGGREDTQY
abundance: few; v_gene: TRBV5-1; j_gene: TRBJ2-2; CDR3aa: ASSGGLMNTGELF
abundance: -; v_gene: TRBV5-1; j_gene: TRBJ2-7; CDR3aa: ASSDPTEQY
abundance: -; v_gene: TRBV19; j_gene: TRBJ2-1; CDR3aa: ASSIAGRPGNEQF
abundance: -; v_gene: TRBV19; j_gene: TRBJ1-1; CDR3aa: AISTDLNTEAF
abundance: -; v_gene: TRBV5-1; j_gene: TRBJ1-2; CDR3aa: ASSFEDREGPGGYT
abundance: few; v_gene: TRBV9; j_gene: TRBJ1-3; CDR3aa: ASSVTGGGGNTIY
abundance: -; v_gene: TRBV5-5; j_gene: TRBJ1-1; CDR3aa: ASSFRQTNTEAF
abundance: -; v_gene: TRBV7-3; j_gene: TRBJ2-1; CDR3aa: ASSSSPKQGRVF
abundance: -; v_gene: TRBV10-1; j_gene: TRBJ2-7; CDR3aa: ASSARSSGGYEQY
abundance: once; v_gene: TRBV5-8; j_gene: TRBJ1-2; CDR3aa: ASSRDRGMSGYT
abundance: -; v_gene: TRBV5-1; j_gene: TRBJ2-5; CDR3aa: ASSSGDYQETQY
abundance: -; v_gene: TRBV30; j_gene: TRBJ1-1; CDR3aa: AGPAGRGEAF
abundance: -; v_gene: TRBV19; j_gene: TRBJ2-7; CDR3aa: ASSMGQGISYEQY
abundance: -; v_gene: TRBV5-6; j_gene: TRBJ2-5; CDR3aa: ASSSSETQY